The sequence of this T cell receptor (beta chain) was determined in a study of shared clonotypes between healthy human individuals. Assay: immunoSEQ multiplex PCR; the TCRdb copy retains only in-frame clones and omits some. The sample lists fewer than 3 million clones; under 95% were seen once. The sample was naive CD4+ T cells from PBMCs. Subset specified: CD45RA+ positively selected. The sequence was obtained from a man between 18 and 29 years old in good health. Some clones in this sample may be carry-over from other donors' samples.

The CDR3 DNA follows: TGTGCCAGCAAAGGAGACACTTTATACAATGAGCAGTTCTTC. Translation gives CASKGDTLYNEQFF. The genes are TRBV7-9 and TRBJ2-1; D uncertain. The CDR3 extends over 14 amino acids. V gave up 7 bases and J gave up 4 bases, with 14 bases separating them. In germline, CDR1 is SEHNR, CDR2 FQNEAQ (reference sequence). The complete variable domain, with remaining parts taken from reference TRBV7-9 and TRBJ2-1, reads DTGVSQNPRHKITKRGQNVTFRCDPISEHNRLYWYRQTLGQGPEFLTYFQNEAQLEKSRLLSDRFSAERPKGSFSTLEIQRTEQGDSAMYLCASKGDTLYNEQFFGPGTRLTVL.